This is a list of T cell receptor beta chains from one sample in a study of cytomegalovirus exposure and HLA in healthy donors. Assay used: immunoSEQ multiplex PCR; TCRdb lists only in-frame clones, some missing. The sample has 180,000 or so clones, about four fifths seen once; the top ten hold 2.9%. Sequenced sample: PBMCs. The source is a female donor in good health and CMV-seronegative. The CDR3 runs from the conserved cysteine through the conserved F or W. A D gene is named only where the DNA matches it firmly. Where a row states a size, it is once, few, many or the class of an expanded clone; other rows omit it.

size	D	J	V	DNA	CDR3
.	TRBD2	TRBJ2-7	TRBV7-3	TGTGCCAGCAGCCCCGGCGGCGGGGGCGAGCAGTACTTC	CASSPGGGGEQYF
.	.	TRBJ1-1	TRBV12-5	TGTGCTAGTGGTTTGGCCCCCGGGTCCCCTGAAGCTTTCTTT	CASGLAPGSPEAFF
.	TRBD2	TRBJ2-5	TRBV9	TGTGCCACCAACCGGGGGGGGAGTGGAGAGACCCAGTACTTC	CATNRGGSGETQYF
.	.	TRBJ2-7	TRBV6-1	TGTGCCAGCAGTCCCCGACTCCTAAGCTCCTACGAGCAGTACTTC	CASSPRLLSSYEQYF
.	.	TRBJ1-2	TRBV18	TGTGCCAGCTCACCATCCGCACAAACGGGCGGGTATGGCTACACCTTC	CASSPSAQTGGYGYTF
.	.	TRBJ1-2	TRBV7-3	TGTGCCAGCAGCTCAGGACAGAACTATGGCCACACCTTC	CASSSGQNYGHTF
.	TRBD1	TRBJ2-5	TRBV7-9	TGTGCCAGCAGCCCGGACAGGTGGGAGACCCAGTACTTC	CASSPDRWETQYF
.	.	TRBJ1-2	TRBV15	TGTGCCACCAGCAGAGATACGGGGTGGGATCGCTACACCTTC	CATSRDTGWDRYTF
.	.	TRBJ2-1	TRBV28	TGTGCCAGCAGAATATTCCGGGGAAAGAGCTCCTACAATGAGCAGTTCTTC	CASRIFRGKSSYNEQFF
.	.	TRBJ1-3	TRBV6-6	TGTGCCAGCGGGCAAACGTTATCTGGAAACAATCCCATATATTTT	CASGQTLSGNNPIYF
.	.	TRBJ1-4	TRBV6-5	TGTGCCAGCAGTTACTCATTGGGGGCCCCAGGGGAAAAACTGTTTTTT	CASSYSLGAPGEKLFF
.	TRBD1	TRBJ1-5	TRBV19	TGTGCCAGTAGTATATACCCAGGGGGCTCGTCTCAGCCCCAGCATTTT	CASSIYPGGSSQPQHF
.	.	TRBJ2-7	TRBV29-1	TGCAGCGCCGTCGGGATCCTCTCCTACGAGCAGTACTTC	CSAVGILSYEQYF
.	.	TRBJ2-1	TRBV29-1	TGCAGCGTGGCCCGAGGAGGGGATGATGAGCAGTTCTTC	CSVARGGDDEQFF
.	.	TRBJ1-2	TRBV18	TGTGCCAGCTCACGCTTACAGGACTATGGCTACACCTTC	CASSRLQDYGYTF
.	.	TRBJ1-5	TRBV5-1	TGCGCCAGCAGCTTGGTGTCAGGTAGCAATCAGCCCCAGCATTTT	CASSLVSGSNQPQHF
few	TRBD2	TRBJ2-1	TRBV5-1	TGCGCCAGCAGCTTGGTCCCAGCGGGAGTCCATGAGCAGTTCTTC	CASSLVPAGVHEQFF
.	TRBD2	TRBJ2-1	TRBV7-2	TGTGCCAGCAGCTTAGCCGGGACTACCTACTACAATGAGCAGTTCTTC	CASSLAGTTYYNEQFF
.	.	TRBJ1-3	TRBV5-6	TGTGCCAGCAGCTCTCCCCCGGGAACAAAAAGGAACACCATATATTTT	CASSSPPGTKRNTIYF
.	.	TRBJ2-5	TRBV6-6	TGTGCCAGCAGTTACTCGATAGGGGGTGGAGAGGCCCAGTACTTC	CASSYSIGGGEAQYF
.	.	TRBJ1-2	TRBV6-6	TGTGCCAGCAGGCCAACAGGAATAGACTATGGCTACACCTTC	CASRPTGIDYGYTF
few	TRBD2	TRBJ2-5	TRBV9	TGTGCCAGCAGCGTAGGGGGGGAGGGGGAGACCCAGTACTTC	CASSVGGEGETQYF
.	TRBD1	TRBJ1-1	TRBV5-1	TGCGCCAGCAGCACCGGGACAGGGGTTTTGAACACTGAAGCTTTCTTT	CASSTGTGVLNTEAFF
.	.	TRBJ1-2	TRBV29-1	TGCAGCGTTGATGCAAGGACTGCTTCCTATGGCTACACCTTC	CSVDARTASYGYTF
.	.	TRBJ1-6	TRBV7-6	TGTGCCAGCAGCCCTGGGGGGGGTCAAGGATCACCCCTCCACTTT	CASSPGGGQGSPLHF
.	TRBD2	TRBJ2-5	TRBV2	TGTGCCAGCAGTGAAGGGACTAGAATTAGCCAAGAGACCCAGTACTTC	CASSEGTRISQETQYF